Included here is one TCR beta chain sequence, with context. A CD45RO/CCR7/CD25/CD127/CD95/CD27 panel sorted naive, central memory, regulatory and stem cell-like memory CD4+ cells. This sample is part of a study of beta chain features in type 1 diabetes. Overall study: The samples had 85 million to 140 million sorted cells examined in all.

Every isolated RNA sample was fully reverse transcribed, so sequencing captured expressed TCRB transcripts. Here immunoSEQ multiplex PCR was the method, and the copy in TCRdb shows in-frame clones only, minus some. The sample yields some 900,000 clones, roughly 16% seen once. The sequencing sample was made of naive CD4+ T cells from blood. The sequence was obtained from a young woman in good health.

CDR3 DNA: TGTGCCAGCAGTAACCCGGGACTAGGGACCTACGAGCAGTACTTC. This codes for CASSNPGLGTYEQYF. The chain is built from TRBV6-5 and TRBJ2-7; 8 bases match TRBD2. CDR1 and CDR2 from the germline V gene are MNHEY and SVGAGI. Trimming removed 5 bases from V and 2 bases from J; junction bases left unmatched: 8. The CDR3 consists of 15 residues.